One and the same sample provided the 26 T cell receptor beta chains below, sequenced in a study of blood T cell repertoires in COVID-19. The method was immunoSEQ multiplex PCR; TCRdb's version includes in-frame clones alone and lacks a portion of them. This sample has about 210,000 clones, with approximately 82% found just once. The specimen was peripheral blood. The receptors were gathered from a man aged 50 to 60 with active or convalescent COVID-19.

V is TRBV29-1 and J is TRBJ1-4; weak D call: TRBD1 (6 bases). The CDR3 is 12 residues long. Trimming shortened V by 4 bases and J by 6 bases, and 9 bases separated the two germline ends. Germline V CDR1 and CDR2: SQVTM, ANQGSEA. CDR3 residues: CSVAAGDEKLFF. The CDR3 bases are TGCAGCGTTGCGGCAGGGGATGAAAAACTGTTTTTT.

The rearrangement uses TRBV4-1 and TRBJ2-7; 9 positions agree with TRBD2. Germline lookup yields CDR1 MGHRA and CDR2 YSYEKL. The CDR3 is 16 amino acids. The V segment lost 0 bases and the J segment 3 bases; nucleotides outside the gene matches: 6. The CDR3: CASSQDWREGHYEQYF. The CDR3 DNA reads as TGCGCCAGCAGCCAAGATTGGCGGGAGGGCCACTACGAGCAGTACTTC.

The chain carries TRBV12-3 or TRBV12-4 and TRBJ2-1; tentatively, D is TRBD1 (6 bases). The V and J ends lost 6 bases and 10 bases respectively, with 13 bases between them. CDR3 length: 12 amino acids. CDR3 in DNA: TGTGCCAGCAGCATACTTAGGGGGGAGCAGTTCTTC. As protein: CASSILRGEQFF.

The chain carries TRBV3-1 (or the pseudogene TRBV3-2) and TRBJ2-2; TRBD2 matches at 9 bases. Germline lookup yields CDR1 LGHDT and CDR2 YNNKEL (reference sequence). J gave up 7 bases and V 4 bases, and 10 bases lay outside the gene matches. The CDR3 is made up of 16 amino acids. This CDR3 is CASSRGGGALGGELFF. Here the CDR3 DNA reads TGTGCCAGCAGCCGAGGCGGGGGGGCCCTTGGCGGGGAGCTGTTTTTT.

This clone has only one observation. This chain links TRBV21-1 with TRBJ2-7; TRBD2 is the table's D call and was not checked against the DNA. TRBV21-1 is classified as a pseudogene. The CDR3 is 17 amino acids. CDR3 DNA: TGTGCCAGCAGCAAAGGGGGCGGCGAGCGGGTGCCCTACGAGCAGTACGTC. It specifies CASSKGGGERVPYEQYV.

This chain connects TRBV10-3 to TRBJ1-2; no definite D call. V lost 4 bases and J 4 bases, leaving 10 bases between the germline ends. This CDR3 spans 13 amino acids. In germline, CDR1 is ENHRY, CDR2 SYGVKD. The CDR3 loop reads CAISAEGFYGYTF. The CDR3, as DNA: TGTGCCATCAGTGCGGAGGGTTTCTATGGCTACACCTTC.

The V gene is TRBV5-1, the J gene TRBJ2-5; 10 bases map to TRBD2. The CDR3 length is 16 residues. The V segment lost 2 bases and the J segment 1 base; nucleotides outside the gene matches: 5. Germline values: CDR1 SGHRS, CDR2 YFSETQ. CDR3: CASSFLAGESQETQYF. The CDR3 bases are TGCGCCAGCAGCTTCCTAGCGGGAGAGTCCCAAGAGACCCAGTACTTC.

CDR3 DNA: TGTGCCGTTCAGCTTCAAACGGGAGTGGGGAATGAGCAGTTCTTC. It encodes CAVQLQTGVGNEQFF. This rearrangement joins TRBV7-2 to TRBJ2-1, with D maybe TRBD2 (6 bases). The germline gives CDR1 SGHTA, CDR2 FQGNSA. The CDR3 runs 15 residues. Trimming stripped 11 bases from V and 7 bases from J, with 24 bases between.

This chain uses TRBV19 with TRBJ1-2; TRBD1 might be the D (5 bases). Germline CDR1 reads LNHDA; CDR2 reads SQIVND (reference sequence). Between the trimmed V and J ends, which lost 3 bases and 5 bases, there was a span of 10 bases. The CDR3 is 13 amino acids. The CDR3 sequence is CASSIAQGYGYTF. The CDR3 coding sequence is TGTGCCAGTAGTATTGCGCAGGGTTATGGCTACACCTTC.

V gene TRBV7-9 combines with J gene TRBJ1-2; 10 positions agree with TRBD1. The V gene's germline CDR1 is SEHNR and CDR2 FQNEAQ (reference sequence). Trimming took 11 bases from V and 6 from J; bases not matched to a gene: 9. The CDR3 loop spans 13 amino acids. DNA of the CDR3: TGTGCCTCAGGGACAGGGGCCCCCAATGGCTACACCTTC. Its translation is CASGTGAPNGYTF.

The rearrangement links TRBV28 to TRBJ1-4, with 9 bases matching TRBD1. This CDR3 is built from 15 residues. The V gene's germline CDR1 is MDHEN and CDR2 SYDVKM. V was pared by 3 bases and J by 6 bases, with 5 bases of the junction left unmatched. The CDR3 DNA follows: TGTGCCAGCAGTTTCTTACAGGGGGCTTATGAAAAACTGTTTTTT. It encodes CASSFLQGAYEKLFF.

This clone was recorded only once. The chain carries TRBV5-1 and TRBJ2-1; weak D call: TRBD2 (5 bases). Looked up from germline, CDR1 is SGHRS and CDR2 is YFSETQ. V shed 3 bases and J shed 12 bases, with 10 bases lying between them. There are 11 residues in the CDR3. CDR3 sequence (DNA): TGCGCCAGCAGCTGGGGAGAGGGGCAGTTCTTC. This codes for CASSWGEGQFF.

This chain uses TRBV14 with TRBJ2-1, with a weak D call TRBD2 (6 bases). There are 15 residues in the CDR3. V lost 1 base, J lost 4 bases, and 11 bases lay in between. Per the germline V gene, CDR1 is SGHDN and CDR2 is FVKESK. CDR3 in amino acids: CASSQVNAGYNEQFF. CDR3 bases: TGTGCCAGCAGCCAAGTTAACGCGGGATACAATGAGCAGTTCTTC.

The chain has TRBV9 and TRBJ2-1; tentative D call: TRBD2 (6 bases). Germline lookup yields CDR1 SGDLS and CDR2 YYNGEE. CDR3 length equals 14 residues. V lost 0 bases, J lost 6 bases, and 10 bases lay in between. The CDR3 nucleotides are TGTGCCAGCAGCGTAGGGGGTAGCGGCAATGAGCAGTTCTTC. Residues: CASSVGGSGNEQFF. The full variable domain, with the rest looked up from reference TRBV9 and TRBJ2-1, is DSGVTQTPKHLITATGQRVTLRCSPRSGDLSVYWYQQSLDQGLQFLIQYYNGEERAKGNILERFSAQQFPDLHSELNLSSLELGDSALYFCASSVGGSGNEQFFGPGTRLTVL.

The chain employs TRBV5-4 and TRBJ1-6, with 7 positions matching TRBD1. The CDR3 contains 17 residues. The ends lost 4 bases at V and 3 bases at J; junction bases unmatched: 10. CDR1 is SGHNT and CDR2 is YYREEE in the germline V gene (reference sequence). CDR3 protein: CASSQSRGQLYNSPLHF. Here the CDR3 DNA reads TGTGCCAGCAGCCAATCTCGGGGACAGCTCTATAATTCACCCCTCCACTTT.

The J gene is TRBJ1-5, the V gene TRBV2; D is undetermined. The germline CDR1 and CDR2 sequences are SNHLY and FYNNEI. V was cut by 5 bases and J by 0 bases, with 14 bases left in between. The CDR3 extends over 16 amino acids. CDR3 in amino acids: CASSPREADSNQPQHF. The CDR3 DNA is TGTGCCAGCAGTCCTCGGGAGGCTGATAGCAATCAGCCCCAGCATTTT.

The rearrangement joins TRBV4-3 to TRBJ2-3; TRBD2 agrees at 8 bases. CDR1 is LGHNA and CDR2 is YSLEER in the germline V gene. The CDR3 is made up of 21 amino acids. Losses at the gene ends were 4 bases for V and 1 base for J; bases not matched to a gene: 22. The CDR3 DNA sequence: TGCGCCAGCAGCCCCCGACTTGCGGGAGGTTTCCCTGCCCCACGCACAGATACGCAGTATTTT. Its translation is CASSPRLAGGFPAPRTDTQYF.

This sequence joins TRBV28 and TRBJ2-7; the match to TRBD2 covers 8 bases. V shed 3 bases, J shed 5 bases, and the junction held 3 bases outside the gene matches. CDR3 length: 13 amino acids. Germline V CDR1 and CDR2: MDHEN, SYDVKM. CDR3: CASSLTSVDEQYF. CDR3 nucleotides: TGTGCCAGCAGTTTGACTAGCGTTGACGAGCAGTACTTC.

The chain combines TRBV5-4 with TRBJ1-1; TRBD1 matches at 7 bases. Germline V CDR1 and CDR2: SGHNT, YYREEE (reference sequence). The CDR3 extends over 14 amino acids. Trimming took 2 bases from V and 4 from J; bases not matched to a gene: 5. CDR3 amino acids: CASSFSGGPTEAFF. Here the CDR3 DNA reads TGTGCCAGCAGCTTCTCAGGGGGTCCCACTGAAGCTTTCTTT.

This chain uses TRBV2 with TRBJ1-1; possible D gene TRBD1, 6 bases. The CDR3 extends over 14 amino acids. CDR1 is SNHLY, CDR2 FYNNEI, per germline. V lost 5 bases and J lost 5, with 15 bases in between. The chain's CDR3 is CASSITGSGTEAFF. As DNA, the CDR3 is TGTGCCAGCAGTATAACAGGGAGTGGAACTGAAGCTTTCTTT.

The gene calls are TRBV5-1 and TRBJ1-1; D ambiguous. CDR1 is SGHRS, CDR2 YFSETQ, per germline. Between the trimmed V and J ends, which lost 1 base and 2 bases, there was a span of 9 bases. The CDR3 is 14 amino acids. CDR3 nucleotides: TGCGCCAGCAGCTTGAAGACAACTAACACTGAAGCTTTCTTT. It is translated as CASSLKTTNTEAFF.

The chain recombines TRBV7-3 with TRBJ2-1, with 9 bases lining up with TRBD2. Trimming took 5 bases from V and 8 from J; bases not matched to a gene: 10. This CDR3 region has 15 residues. Germline-derived CDR1 and CDR2 are SGHTA and FQGTGA. CDR3 residues: CASSPGVAGVDEQFF. CDR3 DNA: TGTGCCAGCAGCCCAGGGGTAGCGGGAGTGGATGAGCAGTTCTTC.

The chain couples TRBV28 to TRBJ2-7, with D possibly matching TRBD2 (7 bases). Germline V gene sequence: CDR1 MDHEN, CDR2 SYDVKM. Trimming removed 7 bases from V and 4 bases from J, with 23 bases in between. This CDR3 comprises 16 residues. CDR3 nucleotides: TGTGCCAGCAACTCCCAAGAGGGAAGGGGGGGGTACGAGCAGTACTTC. Its translation: CASNSQEGRGGYEQYF.

This sequence joins TRBV11-2 and TRBJ2-2; tentative D call: TRBD2 (6 bases). Per germline, CDR1 SGHAT and CDR2 FQNNGV. Deletions cut 4 bases from V and 0 bases from J, with 9 bases between. The CDR3 covers 15 residues. The CDR3 DNA sequence: TGTGCCAGCAGCTCACTAGCAGCGAACACCGGGGAGCTGTTTTTT. This gives the protein CASSSLAANTGELFF.

The chain links TRBV28 to TRBJ2-2, with no clear D. Between the trimmed V and J ends, which lost 5 bases and 1 base, there was a span of 8 bases. This CDR3 spans 14 amino acids. Germline loops: CDR1 MDHEN, CDR2 SYDVKM. In DNA, the CDR3 is TGTGCCAGCAGTCCCCCAGAGAACACCGGGGAGCTGTTTTTT. Protein product: CASSPPENTGELFF.

The rearrangement links TRBV28 to TRBJ1-2; D possibly corresponds to TRBD1 (6 bases). Germline V gives CDR1 MDHEN, CDR2 SYDVKM. Trimming pared 6 bases from V and 4 bases from J, leaving 18 bases between. The CDR3 is 15 amino acids. This CDR3 is CASSPSGGQSYGYTF. CDR3 DNA: TGTGCCAGCAGCCCAAGTGGCGGACAGTCCTATGGCTACACCTTC.